A selection of T cell receptor beta chains follows, all from one sample in a study of blood T cell repertoires in COVID-19. Repertoires were generated with immunoSEQ multiplex PCR, while TCRdb's copy carries only in-frame clones and drops some. The sample comprises 70,000 or so clones, over 75% of which are singletons, and approximately 29% rests with the top ten. The sequenced sample was peripheral blood. The receptor source for this set is a woman older than 75 with active or convalescent COVID-19. The CDR3 runs from the conserved cysteine through the conserved F or W. A D gene is named only where the DNA matches it firmly. Rows may omit the clone size; those that give it use once, few, many or a size class.

clone_size d_call j_call v_call cdr3_aa cdr3_nt
once . TRBJ2-2 TRBV4-3 CASSRGASGNTGELFF TGCGCCAGCAGCCGGGGGGCTAGCGGAAACACCGGGGAGCTGTTTTTT
. TRBD1 TRBJ1-4 TRBV19 CASSPGTGRQDEKLFF TGTGCCAGTAGTCCCGGGACAGGCAGGCAGGATGAAAAACTGTTTTTT
. TRBD1 TRBJ1-2 TRBV5-1 CASSPDPGQEYGYTF TGCGCCAGCAGCCCAGATCCGGGACAGGAGTATGGCTACACCTTC
. TRBD1 TRBJ2-1 TRBV3-1/TRBV3-2 CASSQTYPGTGGVDEQFF TGTGCCAGCAGCCAAACCTATCCCGGGACAGGGGGTGTAGATGAGCAGTTCTTC
few TRBD1 TRBJ1-2 TRBV10-1 CASSESTGRGYTF TGCGCCAGCAGTGAGTCGACAGGGAGAGGCTACACCTTC
. . TRBJ2-1 TRBV6-6 CASSYLSRGSEQFF TGTGCCAGCAGTTACCTCTCCCGGGGTAGTGAGCAGTTCTTC
. . TRBJ1-3 TRBV7-9 CATGPGVNGNTIYF TGTGCCACCGGTCCCGGGGTAAATGGAAACACCATATATTTT
. . TRBJ1-2 TRBV5-1 CASSAQQGSMRGYTF TGCGCCAGCAGCGCTCAACAGGGTTCGATGCGGGGCTACACCTTC
. TRBD1 TRBJ1-2 TRBV5-1 CASSLGTGAYGYTF TGCGCCAGCAGCTTGGGCACAGGGGCCTATGGCTACACCTTC
. . TRBJ1-1 TRBV28 CASTLPVGVNTEAFF TGTGCCAGCACCCTCCCGGTAGGGGTTAACACTGAAGCTTTCTTT
. . TRBJ2-3 TRBV6-4 CASSTGTATDTQYF TGTGCCAGCAGCACCGGGACTGCGACAGATACGCAGTATTTT
. . TRBJ1-3 TRBV7-2 CASSPRSGFSGNTIYF TGTGCCAGCAGCCCAAGGTCCGGGTTTTCTGGAAACACCATATATTTT
. . TRBJ2-3 TRBV19 CASSETVVRTPVTQYF TGTGCCAGTAGTGAGACTGTGGTTAGGACTCCGGTTACGCAGTATTTT
. TRBD1 TRBJ1-5 TRBV18 CASSRLRTGGRDSNQPQHF TGTGCCAGCTCACGTCTACGGACAGGGGGACGGGATAGCAATCAGCCCCAGCATTTT
. . TRBJ1-1 TRBV6-2/TRBV6-3 CASSTSPDSANTEAFF TGTGCCAGCAGTACTTCTCCTGACAGCGCGAACACTGAAGCTTTCTTT
. TRBD1 TRBJ2-1 TRBV6-5 CASSRTGGYNEQFF TGTGCCAGCAGTCGGACAGGGGGCTACAATGAGCAGTTCTTC
. TRBD1 TRBJ2-7 TRBV19 CASSIEGLGQGDEQYF TGTGCCAGTAGTATAGAGGGGCTTGGACAGGGCGACGAGCAGTACTTC
. . TRBJ1-2 TRBV12-5 CASGSVTDRSYGYTF TGTGCTAGTGGTTCAGTGACAGATAGATCCTATGGCTACACCTTC
. . TRBJ2-2 TRBV6-6 CASSPGGNTGELFF TGTGCCAGCAGCCCCGGGGGGAACACCGGGGAGCTGTTTTTT
. . TRBJ2-1 TRBV3-1/TRBV3-2 CASSPRQDPSRVSYNEQFF TGTGCCAGCAGCCCTAGACAGGATCCGTCAAGAGTTTCCTACAATGAGCAGTTCTTC
. TRBD1 TRBJ1-1 TRBV27 CASRLRDRGLLTEAFF TGTGCCAGCAGGCTTCGGGACAGGGGGCTTTTAACTGAAGCTTTCTTT
. TRBD2 TRBJ2-3 TRBV7-2 CASSIIAGGSTDTQYF TGTGCCAGCAGCATAATAGCGGGGGGCTCCACAGATACGCAGTATTTT
. . TRBJ2-5 TRBV14 CASSQDYGPTKTQYF TGTGCCAGCAGCCAAGATTATGGGCCGACCAAGACCCAGTACTTC
. TRBD1 TRBJ2-7 TRBV2 CASSAGQGPYEQYF TGTGCCAGCAGTGCGGGACAGGGACCCTACGAGCAGTACTTC
. . TRBJ1-4 TRBV2 CASGREGDEKLFF TGTGCCAGCGGTCGAGAGGGTGATGAAAAACTGTTTTTT
few TRBD1 TRBJ2-7 TRBV9 CASSASGGQYEQYF TGTGCCAGCAGCGCCTCAGGGGGCCAGTACGAGCAGTACTTC
. TRBD1 TRBJ1-1 TRBV29-1 CSAAKGAVTEAFF TGCAGCGCTGCTAAGGGGGCGGTCACTGAAGCTTTCTTT
. . TRBJ2-7 TRBV5-1 CASTQGSRPVSYEQYF TGCGCCAGCACTCAGGGGAGCAGACCAGTCTCCTACGAGCAGTACTTC
once . TRBJ1-5 TRBV6-5 CASSWEPNQPQHF TGTGCCAGCAGTTGGGAGCCTAATCAGCCCCAGCATTTT
. . TRBJ1-2 TRBV6-5 CASRDHRDGYTF TGTGCCAGCAGGGACCACAGGGATGGCTACACCTTC
once . TRBJ1-5 TRBV5-4 CASPPLVGRALRVNQPQHF TGTGCCAGCCCCCCTCTGGTGGGCAGGGCTCTTAGGGTCAATCAGCCCCAGCATTTT
. . TRBJ1-5 TRBV6-2/TRBV6-3 CASSYSRGLNQPQHF TGTGCCAGCAGTTACTCGAGGGGACTCAATCAGCCCCAGCATTTT
. . TRBJ2-7 TRBV11-2 CASSDSTIYEQYF TGTGCCAGCAGTGATAGCACTATCTACGAGCAGTACTTC
. . TRBJ1-4 TRBV7-2 CASSPSGGDEKLFF TGTGCCAGCAGCCCCTCCGGGGGTGATGAAAAACTGTTTTTT
. . TRBJ2-3 TRBV5-4 CASSLELNPQYF TGTGCCAGCAGCTTGGAGCTGAATCCGCAGTATTTT
. . TRBJ1-4 TRBV30 CAWNAQGATNEKLFF TGTGCCTGGAACGCCCAGGGTGCAACTAATGAAAAACTGTTTTTT
. TRBD1 TRBJ1-2 TRBV3-1/TRBV3-2 CASSPWTGDYGYTF TGTGCCAGCAGCCCGTGGACAGGGGACTATGGCTACACCTTC
. . TRBJ2-2 TRBV5-1 CASSLEGGSTGELFF TGCGCCAGCAGCTTGGAGGGGGGGAGCACCGGGGAGCTGTTTTTT
. . TRBJ1-5 TRBV7-2 CASSQSGSNQPQHF TGTGCCAGCAGCCAATCAGGTAGCAATCAGCCCCAGCATTTT
few . TRBJ1-2 TRBV3-1/TRBV3-2 CASSQAGDLNYGYTF TGTGCCAGCAGCCAAGCAGGGGACCTAAACTATGGCTACACCTTC
. TRBD1 TRBJ2-7 TRBV5-1 CASSPVVTGGYEQYF TGCGCCAGCAGCCCGGTTGTGACAGGGGGGTACGAGCAGTACTTC
. . TRBJ1-2 TRBV7-2 CASSQTGRFGYTF TGTGCCAGCAGTCAAACAGGGCGGTTCGGCTACACCTTC
. . TRBJ1-1 TRBV5-6 CASSLAWDSFGSGAFF TGTGCCAGCAGCTTGGCATGGGACTCGTTCGGGTCCGGGGCTTTCTTT
. TRBD2 TRBJ2-5 TRBV28 CASSFGEGETQYF TGTGCCAGCAGTTTTGGGGAGGGAGAGACCCAGTACTTC
once TRBD1 TRBJ1-1 TRBV19 CASSTTGHTEAFF TGTGCCAGTAGTACGACAGGGCACACTGAAGCTTTCTTT
. . TRBJ1-4 TRBV27 CASSFGGKLFF TGTGCCAGCAGTTTTGGAGGAAAACTGTTTTTT
. . TRBJ2-3 TRBV7-2 CASSLVLPFTDTQYF TGTGCCAGCAGCTTAGTCCTCCCCTTCACAGATACGCAGTATTTT
. TRBD1 TRBJ1-4 TRBV3-1/TRBV3-2 CASSLTGVNEKLFF TGTGCCAGCAGCCTCACAGGGGTTAATGAAAAACTGTTTTTT
. TRBD2 TRBJ2-5 TRBV11-2 CASSANAAGEETQYF TGTGCCAGCAGCGCTAACGCGGCGGGGGAAGAGACCCAGTACTTC
. . TRBJ1-6 TRBV28 CASSLRRGQSSYNSPLHF TGTGCCAGCAGTCTCCGTAGGGGCCAAAGCTCCTATAATTCACCCCTCCACTTT
. . TRBJ1-1 TRBV18 CASSPLQGRHTEAFF TGTGCCAGCTCACCACTCCAGGGGCGGCACACTGAAGCTTTCTTT
. TRBD1 TRBJ2-1 TRBV6-5 CASKKTGAYNEQFF TGTGCCAGCAAAAAAACAGGGGCCTACAATGAGCAGTTCTTC
. TRBD1 TRBJ2-3 TRBV27 CASSLRQGAGTDTQYF TGTGCCAGCAGTTTACGGCAGGGGGCAGGCACAGATACGCAGTATTTT
few TRBD1 TRBJ1-2 TRBV5-4 CASSGEQGARGYTF TGTGCCAGCAGCGGAGAACAGGGGGCTCGGGGCTACACCTTC